These 6 T cell receptor beta chains originate from one sample sequenced in a study of control samples from healthy donors and cancer patients. The method was immunoSEQ multiplex PCR; TCRdb's version includes in-frame clones alone and lacks a portion of them. The sample lists 150,000 to 200,000 clones, about 90% seen once, with approximately 1.6% in the top ten. Source material: blood. These receptors were obtained from a man in his late teens or twenties in good health.

V gene TRBV5-4 combines with J gene TRBJ2-5, with D possibly being TRBD2 (6 bases). The CDR3 extends over 14 amino acids. With 0 bases removed from V and 7 bases from J, the gap between germline ends came to 13 bases. The germline CDR1 and CDR2 sequences are SGHNT and YYREEE (reference sequence). The CDR3: CASSLAGVRGTQYF. The CDR3 DNA follows: TGTGCCAGCAGCTTGGCGGGGGTCCGGGGGACCCAGTACTTC.

This rearrangement joins TRBV5-1 to TRBJ2-7; a weak D match, TRBD1 (5 bases). The CDR3 length is 13 residues. V lost 2 bases to trimming and J lost 2 bases, with 8 bases between them. CDR1 is SGHRS and CDR2 is YFSETQ in the germline V gene. For the CDR3, the DNA is TGCGCCAGCAGCTTCAGGGATCCCTACGAGCAGTACTTC. This codes for CASSFRDPYEQYF.

This chain joins TRBV10-3 and TRBJ1-1; 7 bases agree with TRBD1. The CDR3 covers 14 residues. Trimming took 5 bases from V and 0 from J; bases not matched to a gene: 3. CDR1 and CDR2 from the germline V gene are ENHRY and SYGVKD. In DNA, the CDR3 is TGTGCCATCAGTAGGGACAGAGTGAACACTGAAGCTTTCTTT. Translated, it gives CAISRDRVNTEAFF.

The chain carries TRBV27 and TRBJ2-4; possibly TRBD2 for D (5 bases). Germline lookup yields CDR1 MNHEY and CDR2 SMNVEV (reference sequence). The CDR3 runs 14 residues. V lost 4 bases and J 6 bases, leaving 13 bases between the germline ends. DNA of the CDR3: TGTGCCAGCAGTTCGGACGGGGTGGGAAACATTCAGTACTTC. Translating gives CASSSDGVGNIQYF.

The chain has TRBV24-1 and TRBJ2-1, with a weak D call TRBD1 (6 bases). V lost 7 bases and J lost 13, with 13 bases in between. Germline V gene data show CDR1 as KGHDR and CDR2 as SFDVKD. This CDR3 contains 11 residues. The CDR3 region has the DNA TGTGCCACCAGACTTGGGGGACAACAGTTCTTC. Translation: CATRLGGQQFF.

V gene TRBV7-8 combines with J gene TRBJ2-7; 7 nucleotides agree with TRBD1. The V gene's germline CDR1 is SGHVS and CDR2 FQNEAQ. This CDR3 has 16 residues. Trimming at V came to 5 bases and at J to 0 bases, leaving 10 bases not matched to a gene. For the CDR3, the DNA is TGTGCCAGCAGCGCAAACAGGGGCCCGAGCTCCTACGAGCAGTACTTC. It is translated as CASSANRGPSSYEQYF.